One sample yielded the 21 T cell receptor beta chains listed below, sequenced in a study of chemoradiotherapy in HPV16-positive cancers (dated by TCRdb to 2022 to 2024). Libraries were constructed by the immunoSEQ multiplex PCR assay. Entries here come from immuneACCESS through TCRdb and include only in-frame sequences with V and J called. Some clones fail to appear in such tables; in the studies checked, an unresolved V gene covers under half of the shortfall, and the cause of the remainder is unknown. Present in this sample are 750 to 1,000 clones, 94% of which were seen just once. In total, the top ten clones hold 3% of the sample. The sequences come from tumor tissue, collected from a patient who underwent chemoradiotherapy. The receptors derive from a human donor with HPV-associated anogenital cancer.

The V gene is TRBV27, the J gene TRBJ2-7, with unresolved D. The CDR3 is 12 amino acids. The V gene lost 3 bases and the J gene lost 6 bases, with 9 bases spanning the gap. Per the germline V gene, CDR1 is MNHEY and CDR2 is SMNVEV (reference sequence). CDR3 loop: CASSFLLGEQYF. The CDR3 DNA is TGTGCCAGCAGTTTTTTGTTGGGCGAGCAGTACTTC.

The J gene is TRBJ2-2, the V gene TRBV7-9; no definite D call. V was pared by 5 bases and J by 5 bases, with 6 bases between. The length of the CDR3 is 12 residues. Germline V gene lookup returns CDR1 SEHNR and CDR2 FQNEAQ (reference sequence). The CDR3 protein is CASSPPTGELFF. For the CDR3, the DNA is TGTGCCAGCAGCCCCCCTACCGGGGAGCTGTTTTTT.

This chain uses TRBV9 with TRBJ2-5; 8 bases are a match to TRBD1. The length of the CDR3 is 15 residues. With 4 bases clipped from V and 0 bases from J, the junction kept 5 bases outside the gene matches. CDR1 SGDLS and CDR2 YYNGEE come from the germline V gene. CDR3 DNA sequence: TGTGCCAGCAGCCAGTCAGGGGGCTACCAAGAGACCCAGTACTTC. It translates to CASSQSGGYQETQYF.

This sequence joins TRBV7-2 and TRBJ1-1; no reliable D call. The CDR3 is 14 amino acids. Germline values: CDR1 SGHTA, CDR2 FQGNSA. Deletions cut 5 bases from V and 6 bases from J, with 16 bases between. For the CDR3, the DNA is TGTGCCAGCAGCCTCAATTTTAAGGGCGCTGAAGCTTTCTTT. Its translation is CASSLNFKGAEAFF.

The V gene is TRBV25-1, the J gene TRBJ1-1, with D possibly TRBD1 on 6 matching bases. Germline-derived CDR1 and CDR2 are MGHDK and SYGVNS. CDR3 size: 14 residues. With 1 base removed from V and 1 base from J, the gap between germline ends came to 7 bases. CDR3 bases: TGTGCCAGCAGTGAATGGGGACAGAACACTGAAGCTTTCTTT. Protein sequence: CASSEWGQNTEAFF.

This clone was recorded once. At one end the junction does not follow the germline gene, possibly because of a read error. The chain links TRBV25-1 to TRBJ2-3; perhaps TRBD2 as D (6 bases). This CDR3 is built from 15 residues. Germline V lookup: CDR1 MGHDK, CDR2 SYGVNS. This CDR3 reads CASSESTRGTDTQCF. Written as DNA, the CDR3 is TGTGCCAGCAGTGAATCGACTAGAGGCACAGATACGCAGTGTTTT.

V usage is TRBV7-9 and J usage is TRBJ1-3; 7 nucleotides match TRBD1. From germline, CDR1 is SEHNR and CDR2 FQNEAQ (reference sequence). With 5 bases clipped from V and 2 bases from J, the junction kept 12 bases outside the gene matches. This CDR3 contains 17 residues. CDR3: CASSLGAGGRAGNTIYF. The CDR3 DNA reads TGTGCCAGCAGCCTAGGGGCAGGGGGAAGAGCTGGAAACACCATATATTTT. Using reference TRBV7-9 and TRBJ1-3 for the parts outside the CDR3, the full variable domain is DTGVSQNPRHKITKRGQNVTFRCDPISEHNRLYWYRQTLGQGPEFLTYFQNEAQLEKSRLLSDRFSAERPKGSFSTLEIQRTEQGDSAMYLCASSLGAGGRAGNTIYFGEGSWLTVV.

The gene calls are TRBV29-1 and TRBJ2-3; TRBD2 is a possible D gene (6 bases). With 3 bases removed from V and 5 bases from J, the gap between germline ends came to 9 bases. Germline loops: CDR1 SQVTM, CDR2 ANQGSEA. The CDR3 covers 12 residues. The CDR3 here is CSVEGLGDTQYF. CDR3 nucleotide sequence: TGCAGCGTTGAGGGACTGGGAGATACGCAGTATTTT.

CDR3 bases: TGTGCCTGGAGCCAGGCGTCTGGATATGGCTACACCTTC. Translating gives CAWSQASGYGYTF. The V call is TRBV30, the J call TRBJ1-2; no firm D call. Germline CDR1 and CDR2: GTSNPN and SVGIG (reference sequence). This CDR3 has 13 amino acids. V gave up 3 bases and J gave up 5 bases, with 13 bases separating them.

The sample holds one count of this clone. The chain uses TRBV7-6 and TRBJ1-5, with D possibly being TRBD1 (5 bases). The CDR3 is 14 amino acids. Trimming pared 4 bases from V and 7 bases from J, leaving 14 bases between. Per the germline V gene, CDR1 is SGHVS and CDR2 is FNYEAQ. CDR3 coding DNA: TGTGCCAGCAGCTCGGGACCTCAAGGACAGCCCCAGCATTTT. It yields the protein CASSSGPQGQPQHF.

The rearrangement joins TRBV2 to TRBJ2-7; tentatively, D is TRBD1 (7 bases). V gave up 7 bases and J gave up 2 bases, with 18 bases separating them. The CDR3 has 15 residues. Per germline, CDR1 SNHLY and CDR2 FYNNEI. CDR3 protein: CASTWGDSPTYEQYF. The CDR3 region has the DNA TGTGCCAGCACCTGGGGGGACAGCCCTACCTACGAGCAGTACTTC.

The chain joins TRBV5-6 to TRBJ1-1, with D possibly matching TRBD1 (6 bases). This CDR3 is 15 amino acids long. V was cut by 3 bases and J by 7 bases, with 19 bases left in between. Germline assignment: CDR1 SGHDT and CDR2 YYEEEE. The CDR3 nucleotides are TGTGCCAGCAGCTCTACAGGGAACGGGTTGGATGAAGCTTTCTTT. Translated, it gives CASSSTGNGLDEAFF.

The rearrangement joins TRBV5-7 to TRBJ1-5; TRBD1 might be the D (5 bases). Being an ORF, TRBV5-7 has a function that is uncertain. The germline V and J ends were trimmed by 9 bases and 0 bases, with 13 bases remaining between them. The CDR3 has 14 amino acids. CDR3 bases: TGTGCCAACCGGAGGCAGGGTAGCAATCAGCCCCAGCATTTT. Translation gives CANRRQGSNQPQHF.

The sample holds one count of this clone. The chain recombines TRBV5-4 with TRBJ1-2; no firm D call. Per germline, CDR1 SGHNT and CDR2 YYREEE (reference sequence). Trimming cost V 6 bases and J 4 bases, with 19 bases left between them. CDR3 length: 15 amino acids. This CDR3 reads CASTVTYQKTYGYTF. As DNA, the CDR3 is TGTGCCAGCACGGTGACGTACCAGAAAACCTATGGCTACACCTTC. Based on the CDR3 plus reference TRBV5-4 and TRBJ1-2, the full variable domain is ETGVTQSPTHLIKTRGQQVTLRCSSQSGHNTVSWYQQALGQGPQFIFQYYREEENGRGNFPPRFSGLQFPNYSSELNVNALELDDSALYLCASTVTYQKTYGYTFGSGTRLTVV.

The V gene is TRBV7-9, the J gene TRBJ2-7; D uncertain. The CDR3 is made up of 14 amino acids. CDR1 SEHNR and CDR2 FQNEAQ come from the germline V gene (reference sequence). The V end was cut by 2 bases, the J end by 0 bases, with 8 bases between. The DNA for the CDR3 is TGTGCCAGCAGCTTATACGCGAGCTCCTACGAGCAGTACTTC. Protein: CASSLYASSYEQYF.

J is TRBJ2-3 and V is TRBV9, with TRBD2 matching 11 bases. Unmatched junction bases numbered 6, after V lost 1 base and J lost 8 bases. The CDR3 runs 15 residues. The germline V gene encodes CDR1 SGDLS and CDR2 YYNGEE. CDR3 residues: CASSVLAGGRLTQYF. The CDR3 DNA reads TGTGCCAGCAGCGTACTAGCGGGGGGCCGACTTACGCAGTATTTT.

The chain joins TRBV19 to TRBJ1-3; D gene unclear. V lost 3 bases and J 2 bases, leaving 5 bases between the germline ends. The V gene's germline CDR1 is LNHDA and CDR2 SQIVND (reference sequence). The CDR3 sequence is 13 residues long. CDR3 residues: CASSIMAGNTIYF. CDR3 coding DNA: TGTGCCAGTAGTATCATGGCTGGAAACACCATATATTTT.

The rearrangement uses TRBV7-2 and TRBJ1-2, with 9 bases matching TRBD1. Germline CDR1 SGHTA, CDR2 FQGNSA. V was pared by 3 bases and J by 6 bases, with 5 bases of the junction left unmatched. This CDR3 region has 14 residues. The CDR3 protein is CASSFLQGADGYTF. The CDR3 bases are TGTGCCAGCAGCTTTTTACAGGGGGCGGATGGCTACACCTTC. Full variable domain (rest looked up from reference TRBV7-2 and TRBJ1-2): GAGVSQSPSNKVTEKGKDVELRCDPISGHTALYWYRQSLGQGLEFLIYFQGNSAPDKSGLPSDRFSAERTGGSVSTLTIQRTQQEDSAVYLCASSFLQGADGYTFGSGTRLTVV.

The CDR3, as DNA: TGTGCCAGTAGTATAGGAGGGTTGGGAGCAGGGAACACTGAAGCTTTCTTT. This sequence encodes CASSIGGLGAGNTEAFF. V gene TRBV19 combines with J gene TRBJ1-1; D gene ambiguous. V was pared by 1 base and J by 1 base, with 16 bases between. The CDR3 extends over 17 amino acids. From germline, CDR1 is LNHDA and CDR2 SQIVND (reference sequence). The whole variable domain, filled in from reference TRBV19 and TRBJ1-1, reads DGGITQSPKYLFRKEGQNVTLSCEQNLNHDAMYWYRQDPGQGLRLIYYSQIVNDFQKGDIAEGYSVSREKKESFPLTVTSAQKNPTAFYLCASSIGGLGAGNTEAFFGQGTRLTVV.

The chain couples TRBV7-9 to TRBJ1-5; 9 nucleotides align to TRBD1. V lost 8 bases to trimming and J lost 9 bases; unmatched junction nucleotides: 8. The CDR3 has 13 residues. Germline V CDR1 and CDR2: SEHNR, FQNEAQ (reference sequence). CDR3 coding DNA: TGTGCCAGCGTGGGACAGGGAGGAGGGCCCCAGCATTTT. Its protein is CASVGQGGGPQHF.

As DNA, the CDR3 is TGCGCCAGCAGCCCATTTCTGCAGGACGGCGAAAAACTGTTTTTT. This sequence encodes CASSPFLQDGEKLFF. V is TRBV4-1 and J is TRBJ1-4; D is undetermined. Trimming cost V 4 bases and J 8 bases, with 17 bases left between them. Germline-derived CDR1 and CDR2 are MGHRA and YSYEKL. CDR3 length: 15 amino acids.